The next 2 T cell receptor beta chains were all read from a single sample in a study of PD-1 blockade in mismatch repair-deficient tumors. The method was immunoSEQ multiplex PCR; TCRdb's version includes in-frame clones alone and lacks a portion of them. The profile shows around 62,000 clones, 60% to 80% of them singletons. The material sequenced was peripheral blood, taken 2 weeks after starting pembrolizumab. The receptors were gathered from an adult with mismatch repair-deficient cancer.

This clone was picked up one time. The chain employs TRBV5-8 and TRBJ2-1; 9 bases align to TRBD2. V lost 3 bases, J lost 3 bases, and 7 bases stayed unmatched. Germline assignment: CDR1 SGHTS and CDR2 YDEGEE. This CDR3 is built from 16 residues. CDR3: CASSWGVAGVYNEQFF. The DNA for the CDR3 is TGTGCCAGCAGCTGGGGGGTAGCGGGAGTCTACAATGAGCAGTTCTTC.

This chain connects TRBV21-1 to TRBJ2-3. TRBV21-1 is a pseudogene. This CDR3 spans 15 amino acids. Here the CDR3 reads CASSNLTRHTDTQYF. The CDR3 DNA reads TGTGCCAGCAGCAACTTGACTCGACACACAGATACGCAGTATTTT.